This section outlines one T cell receptor beta chain sequence together with its context. Original methodology: Estimation of nucleated cell counts was performed using reference gene primer amplification. Sequencing was performed with immunoSEQ multiplex PCR; in TCRdb, only in-frame clones are kept and a portion is missing. That table is the source of V, J and clone size, and D and trimming were worked out from the DNA. The sample records roughly 230,000 clones, about 83% being singletons. This sample is drawn from a study of blood T cell repertoires in COVID-19. Study background: Acute and convalescent COVID-19 specimens originated in the United States, Italy and Spain. PBMCs, B-cell-depleted T cells, or T cells were the source of the cDNA or gDNA that made up the material.

This TCR came from a man in his forties with active or convalescent COVID-19. The source material was peripheral blood.

CDR3 nucleotide sequence: TGTGCCAGCAGCCAAGATCCGGTCACAGATACGCAGTATTTT. Protein product: CASSQDPVTDTQYF. The chain has TRBV4-2 and TRBJ2-3; D unresolved. The CDR3 is 14 residues long. V was pared by 0 bases and J by 2 bases, with 6 bases between. Germline V gene lookup returns CDR1 LGHNA and CDR2 YNFKEQ.